These 17 T cell receptor beta chains share one sample of origin, sequenced in a study of blood T cell repertoires in COVID-19. Data came from immunoSEQ multiplex PCR; TCRdb stores just in-frame clones and leaves some out. The sample comprises 200,000 to 250,000 clones, around 81% of which are singletons, and 7.4% rests with the top ten. Source material: PBMCs or T cells enriched from blood (not recorded which). These receptors all stem from a middle-aged woman with acute COVID-19.

This rearrangement joins TRBV7-3 to TRBJ2-3; a weak D match, TRBD2 (5 bases). Germline V gene sequence: CDR1 SGHTA, CDR2 FQGTGA. The ends were cut back, 2 bases at V and 3 bases at J, with 9 bases in the middle. The CDR3 extends over 14 amino acids. CDR3 amino acids: CASSLEGKTDTQYF. The CDR3 DNA follows: TGTGCCAGCAGCTTAGAGGGAAAGACAGATACGCAGTATTTT.

For this clone: Mismatch with germline at one junction end may stem from a read error. The chain carries TRBV7-9 and TRBJ2-1, with D tentatively TRBD1 (5 bases). CDR3 length: 15 amino acids. CDR1 SEHNR and CDR2 FQNEAQ come from the germline V gene (reference sequence). CDR3 nucleotide sequence: TGTGCCAGCAGCTTTTCGGAGACAGCCATTAATGGGCAGTTCTTC. It codes for CASSFSETAINGQFF. Full variable domain (missing parts from reference TRBV7-9 and TRBJ2-1): DTGVSQNPRHKITKRGQNVTFRCDPISEHNRLYWYRQTLGQGPEFLTYFQNEAQLEKSRLLSDRFSAERPKGSFSTLEIQRTEQGDSAMYLCASSFSETAINGQFFGPGTRLTVL.

This clone was seen ten or more times. The rearrangement uses TRBV3-1 (or the pseudogene TRBV3-2) and TRBJ1-4; D unresolved. Germline assignment: CDR1 LGHDT and CDR2 YNNKEL (reference sequence). The V end lost 0 bases, the J end lost 8 bases, and 10 bases lay between the germline ends. This CDR3 has 14 residues. The CDR3 loop reads CASSQDFGREKLFF. CDR3 in DNA: TGTGCCAGCAGCCAAGATTTTGGGAGGGAAAAACTGTTTTTT.

The chain joins TRBV6-6 to TRBJ2-7; D is possibly TRBD2 (7 bases). The V gene's germline CDR1 is MNHNY and CDR2 SVGAGI (reference sequence). V gave up 5 bases and J gave up 4 bases, with 9 bases separating them. The CDR3 loop spans 12 amino acids. The CDR3 bases are TGTGCCAGCAGTGCGGGGGCGTACGAGCAGTACTTC. Translating gives CASSAGAYEQYF.

J is TRBJ2-1 and V is TRBV20-1; 10 bases are a match to TRBD2. The CDR3 is 17 residues long. V shed 3 bases, J shed 9 bases, and the junction held 17 bases outside the gene matches. Germline V gene sequence: CDR1 DFQATT, CDR2 SNEGSKA (reference sequence). The CDR3 coding sequence is TGCAGTGCTAGTGTCCTCCCGAGCGGGAGGGCCGGCGGTGAGCAGTTCTTC. It yields the protein CSASVLPSGRAGGEQFF.

The chain combines TRBV3-1 (or the pseudogene TRBV3-2) with TRBJ1-1; D gene ambiguous. CDR1 and CDR2 (germline): LGHDT, YNNKEL (reference sequence). This CDR3 comprises 15 residues. With 0 bases removed from V and 6 bases from J, the gap between germline ends came to 14 bases. The CDR3: CASSQEVWQTPEAFF. The CDR3 nucleotides are TGTGCCAGCAGCCAAGAAGTCTGGCAAACCCCTGAAGCTTTCTTT.

The genes are TRBV15 and TRBJ1-1, with 9 nucleotides matching TRBD1. Germline V gene data show CDR1 as LNHNV and CDR2 as YYDKDF (reference sequence). The CDR3 contains 13 residues. After removal of 8 bases from V and 5 bases from J, the junction contained 6 bases not matched to a gene. The CDR3 nucleotides read TGTGCCACCCGAGGACAGGGGATAACTGAAGCTTTCTTT. This encodes CATRGQGITEAFF.

A word on this clone: One end of the junction does not line up with germline, which may come from a read error. The genes are TRBV7-7 and TRBJ2-5, with D tentatively TRBD2 (5 bases). Germline V gene sequence: CDR1 SSHAT, CDR2 FNYEAQ (reference sequence). The CDR3 runs to 16 residues. The CDR3 is CASSLGRRASMETQYF. The CDR3, as DNA: TGTGCTAGCAGCTTAGGGCGTCGGGCTAGCATGGAGACCCAGTACTTC.

V usage is TRBV19 and J usage is TRBJ1-1; no clear D. This CDR3 region has 14 residues. Germline CDR1 reads LNHDA; CDR2 reads SQIVND (reference sequence). The V end was cut by 5 bases, the J end by 4 bases, with 14 bases between. The CDR3 is CASSSRASSTEAFF. Here the CDR3 DNA reads TGTGCCAGTAGTTCGAGGGCCTCCTCCACTGAAGCTTTCTTT.

This clone showed up just a few times. V is TRBV18 and J is TRBJ1-1, with 10 bases aligning to TRBD1. The CDR3 totals 15 residues. CDR1 KGHSH and CDR2 LQKENI come from the germline V gene. V lost 3 bases to trimming and J lost 2 bases; unmatched junction nucleotides: 3. CDR3 nucleotide sequence: TGTGCCAGCTCACCCGGACAGGGGGGAAACACTGAAGCTTTCTTT. Encoded protein: CASSPGQGGNTEAFF.

V is TRBV18 and J is TRBJ2-1; a weak D match, TRBD1 (7 bases). The CDR3 length is 16 residues. Germline CDR1 KGHSH, CDR2 LQKENI. V was cut by 3 bases and J by 3 bases, with 15 bases left in between. The CDR3 nucleotides are TGTGCCAGCTCACCCGGGGGACAGTTGGGCTACAATGAGCAGTTCTTC. Translation: CASSPGGQLGYNEQFF.

J is TRBJ1-5 and V is TRBV10-3; 7 bases are shared with TRBD1. The germline CDR1 and CDR2 sequences are ENHRY and SYGVKD. This CDR3 comprises 14 residues. Trimming cost V 4 bases and J 3 bases; bases outside gene matches: 3. The CDR3 region is CAISVQGDNQPQHF. In DNA, the CDR3 is TGTGCCATCAGTGTGCAGGGGGACAATCAGCCCCAGCATTTT.

The chain employs TRBV6-2 or TRBV6-3 and TRBJ1-1, with 7 positions matching TRBD1. The germline CDR1 and CDR2 sequences are MNHEY and SVGEGT. Trimming at V came to 4 bases and at J to 3 bases, leaving 17 bases not matched to a gene. The CDR3 length is 18 residues. The CDR3 region has the DNA TGTGCCAGCAGTTGGGATGACAGGGCCCACTCTTCTTACACTGAAGCTTTCTTT. Its protein product is CASSWDDRAHSSYTEAFF.

CDR3 in amino acids: CASRSGPGPNRGTEAFF. DNA of the CDR3: TGTGCCAGCAGATCAGGACCGGGACCCAACAGGGGCACTGAAGCTTTCTTT. The chain combines TRBV7-3 with TRBJ1-1; 7 bases line up with TRBD1. The junction had 17 bases not matched to a gene; V was cut back by 6 bases and J by 4 bases. Germline V gives CDR1 SGHTA, CDR2 FQGTGA. The CDR3 is 17 residues long.

The chain has TRBV2 and TRBJ1-4, with TRBD1 identical over 9 bases. CDR1 SNHLY and CDR2 FYNNEI come from the germline V gene. The J segment lost 5 bases and the V segment lost 6 bases, leaving 4 bases of the junction unmatched. The CDR3 spans 14 residues. CDR3 protein: CASRADRGNEKLFF. The CDR3 nucleotides are TGTGCCAGCAGGGCGGACAGGGGAAATGAAAAACTGTTTTTT.

The J gene is TRBJ2-3, the V gene TRBV7-2, with 8 bases identical to TRBD2. With V trimmed by 2 bases and J by 1 base, 2 bases remained unmatched. Looked up from germline, CDR1 is SGHTA and CDR2 is FQGNSA. This CDR3 has 15 residues. CDR3 bases: TGTGCCAGCAGCTTACAAGCGGGAGGCACAGATACGCAGTATTTT. Amino acid sequence: CASSLQAGGTDTQYF. The variable domain in full, completed from reference TRBV7-2 and TRBJ2-3, reads GAGVSQSPSNKVTEKGKDVELRCDPISGHTALYWYRQSLGQGLEFLIYFQGNSAPDKSGLPSDRFSAERTGGSVSTLTIQRTQQEDSAVYLCASSLQAGGTDTQYFGPGTRLTVL.

This sequence joins TRBV5-1 and TRBJ2-1; 8 nucleotides line up with TRBD2. Germline trimming cut 0 bases from V and 7 bases from J; bases unmatched to any gene: 15. CDR1 is SGHRS, CDR2 YFSETQ, per germline. This CDR3 region has 18 residues. The CDR3 bases are TGCGCCAGCAGCTTGGGTGGACTAGCTAATGGGGCTGTTAATGAGCAGTTCTTC. It codes for CASSLGGLANGAVNEQFF.